The clone carrying this T cell receptor beta chain was observed at least ten times. Its antigen remains unknown. This entry comes from a study of identical twins. Study results and limitations: Insertions were fewer in abundant cord blood beta clonotypes, whereas memory repertoires showed none of this pattern.

The CDR3 runs to 15 residues. The J segment lost 1 base and the V segment lost 7 bases, leaving 10 bases of the junction unmatched. In germline, CDR1 is MNHNS, CDR2 SASEGT. The authors used template switching to add a universal primer site and gave cDNA unique molecular identifiers. TCRdb re-derived calls from the 5' RACE reads in MiXCR, one entry per CDR3 protein. The top ten clones hold around 0.95% of a sample with hundreds of thousands of distinct CDR3 sequences, around 8.6% of them seen once. Healthy Caucasians made up all donors. This same sample was also part of a study on yellow fever vaccine responses in identical twins.

The sequencing sample was made of PBMCs. The V call is TRBV6-1, the J call TRBJ2-7; 7 bases map to TRBD1. The source of this sequence is a woman aged 18-35 years in good health. The CDR3 DNA is TGTGCCAGCACCAAACGGGACAGAATTTCCTACGAGCAGTACTTC. Translated, it gives CASTKRDRISYEQYF.